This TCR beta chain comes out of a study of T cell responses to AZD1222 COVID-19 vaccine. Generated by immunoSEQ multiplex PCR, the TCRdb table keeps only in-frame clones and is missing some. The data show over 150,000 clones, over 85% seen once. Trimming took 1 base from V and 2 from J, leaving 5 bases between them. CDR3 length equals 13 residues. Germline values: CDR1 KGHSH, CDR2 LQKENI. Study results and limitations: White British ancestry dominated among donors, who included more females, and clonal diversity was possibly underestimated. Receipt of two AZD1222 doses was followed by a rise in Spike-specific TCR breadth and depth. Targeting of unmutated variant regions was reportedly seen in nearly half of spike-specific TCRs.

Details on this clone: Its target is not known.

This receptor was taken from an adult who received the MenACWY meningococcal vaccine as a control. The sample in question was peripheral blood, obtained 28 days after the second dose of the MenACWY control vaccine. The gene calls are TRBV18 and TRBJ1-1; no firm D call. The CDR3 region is CASSPQINTEAFF. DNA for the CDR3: TGTGCCAGCTCACCACAGATCAACACTGAAGCTTTCTTT. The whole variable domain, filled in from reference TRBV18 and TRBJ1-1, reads NAGVMQNPRHLVRRRGQEARLRCSPMKGHSHVYWYRQLPEEGLKFMVYLQKENIIDESGMPKERFSAEFPKEGPSILRIQQVVRGDSAAYFCASSPQINTEAFFGQGTRLTVV.